Listed below are T cell receptor beta chains from one sample, sequenced in a study of blood T cell repertoires in COVID-19. The assay was immunoSEQ multiplex PCR, and TCRdb's table has in-frame clones only and misses some. The top ten clones hold 4% to 5.5% of a sample with more than 85,000 clones, more than 80% of them seen once. Sequenced input: peripheral blood. Receptor source: a human donor in a cohort sampled during active COVID-19. The CDR3 runs from the conserved cysteine through the conserved F or W. Fields, in order: J gene, clone size, V gene, D gene, CDR3 DNA, CDR3 protein. D genes are given only for firm matches. Expanded clones get a size class; other rows say once, few or many, or leave the size out.

>TRBJ2-5|.|TRBV4-1|.
TGCGCCAGCAGCCAAGAATACAGCAGGGAGACCCAGTACTTC
CASSQEYSRETQYF
>TRBJ2-2|.|TRBV19|.
TGTGCCAGTAGTATTAGCAGACGTACCGGGGAGCTGTTTTTT
CASSISRRTGELFF
>TRBJ2-3|.|TRBV18|TRBD2
TGTGCCAGCTCACTCTTCTTAGCGGGGAGCACAGATACGCAGTATTTT
CASSLFLAGSTDTQYF
>TRBJ1-4|.|TRBV6-5|.
TGTGCCAGCTCCTTCATGGAGGGGAATAATGAAAAACTGTTTTTT
CASSFMEGNNEKLFF
>TRBJ1-5|few|TRBV5-6|.
TGTGCCAGCAGCAAGTACGCCACGGGGGATCGGCAGCCCCAGCATTTT
CASSKYATGDRQPQHF
>TRBJ1-2|.|TRBV10-3|.
TGTGCCATCAGTGATTCCGTCCGGACAGCTAACTATGGCTACACCTTC
CAISDSVRTANYGYTF
>TRBJ1-6|.|TRBV5-4|.
TGTGCCAGCAGCTTGGGTAACGGCAGGGAGGTCCCCCTCCACTTT
CASSLGNGREVPLHF
>TRBJ2-7|once|TRBV19|TRBD2
TGTGCCAGTAGTATAGGGCGGGGGAGCGAGCAGTACTTC
CASSIGRGSEQYF
>TRBJ1-2|few|TRBV5-5|.
TGTGCCAGCAGTAGGGACGGGAGAAACTATGGCTACACCTTC
CASSRDGRNYGYTF
>TRBJ2-1|few|TRBV7-9|.
TGTGCCAGCAGCTCTTCCTTTGGGGGGTTCAACAATGAGCAGTTCTTC
CASSSSFGGFNNEQFF
>TRBJ2-1|.|TRBV4-1|TRBD2
TGCGCCAGCAGCCAAGTTGGTGGCGGGGGGCCCAGCTCCTACAATGAGCAGTTCTTC
CASSQVGGGGPSSYNEQFF
>TRBJ1-2|few|TRBV5-4|.
TGTGCCAGCAGCATCCAAGGGGGGGATGGCTACACCTTC
CASSIQGGDGYTF
>TRBJ1-3|few|TRBV7-6|.
TGTGCCAGCAGCCCGAGAGGGTTTTCTGGAAACACCATATATTTT
CASSPRGFSGNTIYF
>TRBJ1-6|few|TRBV6-5|.
TGTGCCAGCAGACTCGCGGCAGGGGTCAATTCACCCCTCCACTTT
CASRLAAGVNSPLHF
>TRBJ2-2|.|TRBV6-5|.
TGTGCCAGCAGCCGACAGGCAGAGAACACCGGGGAGCTGTTTTTT
CASSRQAENTGELFF
>TRBJ1-2|.|TRBV5-1|.
TGCGCCAGCAGCTTGGATGTCCCTGCTAACTATGGCTACACCTTC
CASSLDVPANYGYTF
>TRBJ2-1|.|TRBV28|.
TGTGCCAGTTTCAGGCTAGCAGGGGCGGATGAGCAGTTCTTC
CASFRLAGADEQFF
>TRBJ2-1|.|TRBV7-2|.
TGTGCCAGCAGCCTTTTTGAGGGGGAGTACAATGAGCAGTTCTTC
CASSLFEGEYNEQFF
>TRBJ2-1|.|TRBV4-3|TRBD2
TGCGCCAGCAGCCAAAACCCGTCAAGCGGGGGGGACAATGAGCAGTTCTTC
CASSQNPSSGGDNEQFF
>TRBJ2-3|.|TRBV5-4|.
TGTGCCAGCACGGACCCAGGGATCGCCACAGATACGCAGTATTTT
CASTDPGIATDTQYF
>TRBJ2-2|few|TRBV18|TRBD2
TGTGCCAGCTCACTTTCCGGGGGGTCGAACACCGGGGAGCTGTTTTTT
CASSLSGGSNTGELFF
>TRBJ2-7|.|TRBV12-3/TRBV12-4|TRBD1
TGTGCCAGCAGTTTCGGACAGGGCTACGAGCAGTACTTC
CASSFGQGYEQYF
>TRBJ1-2|.|TRBV11-2|.
TGTGCCAGCAGCTTAAGGAGGGGTTGGGGCTATGGCTACACCTTC
CASSLRRGWGYGYTF
>TRBJ2-3|.|TRBV11-3|TRBD2
TGTGCCAGCAGCTTAGGGCTTCCGGGACTAGCGGGGTCCGGCACAGATACGCAGTATTTT
CASSLGLPGLAGSGTDTQYF